The source of this T cell receptor beta chain is a study of blood T cells in healthy people across ages. Comment on this clonotype: The junction differs from germline at one of its ends, possibly a read error.

With a J-beta primer mix and a sample-barcoded 5' primer, a second PCR ran about 7 to 11 cycles. TCRdb re-called the 5' RACE reads through MiXCR, storing one row per CDR3 protein. The table includes around 870,000 distinct CDR3 sequences, around 30% detected once. The TCR was taken from a woman of 80 years or more in good health. The sequenced sample consisted of blood.

This CDR3 is CSARDVKSWADAQYF. The CDR3 region has the DNA TGCAGTGCTAGAGATGTAAAGTCCTGGGCAGATGCGCAGTATTTT. The rearrangement links TRBV20-1 to TRBJ2-3; unclear D gene. Looked up from germline, CDR1 is DFQATT and CDR2 is SNEGSKA (reference sequence). This CDR3 has 15 residues.